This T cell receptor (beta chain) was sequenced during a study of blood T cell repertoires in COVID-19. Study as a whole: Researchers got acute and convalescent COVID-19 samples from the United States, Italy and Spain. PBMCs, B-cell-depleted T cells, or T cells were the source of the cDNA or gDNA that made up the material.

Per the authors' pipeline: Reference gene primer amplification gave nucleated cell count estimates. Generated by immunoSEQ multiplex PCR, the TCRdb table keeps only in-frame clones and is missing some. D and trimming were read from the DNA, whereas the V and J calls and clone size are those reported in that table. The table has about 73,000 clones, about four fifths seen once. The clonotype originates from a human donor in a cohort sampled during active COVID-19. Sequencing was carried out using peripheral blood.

The CDR3 sequence is CASSADWNNEQFF. The DNA for the CDR3 is TGTGCCAGCAGCGCCGACTGGAACAATGAGCAGTTCTTC. This chain links TRBV11-3 with TRBJ2-1; D ambiguous. Trimming removed 5 bases from V and 5 bases from J, with 10 bases in between. The CDR3 runs to 13 residues. Germline-derived CDR1 and CDR2 are SGHNT and YENEEA.